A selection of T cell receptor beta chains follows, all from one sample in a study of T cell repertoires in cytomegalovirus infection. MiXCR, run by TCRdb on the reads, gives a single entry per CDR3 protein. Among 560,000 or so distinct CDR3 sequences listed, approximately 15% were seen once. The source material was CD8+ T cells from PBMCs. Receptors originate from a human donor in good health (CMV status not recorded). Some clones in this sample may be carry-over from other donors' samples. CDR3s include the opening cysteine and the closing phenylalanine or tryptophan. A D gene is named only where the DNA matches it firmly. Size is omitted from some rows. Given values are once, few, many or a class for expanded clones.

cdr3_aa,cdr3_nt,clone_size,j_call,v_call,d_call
CSVGGNEQFF,TGCAGCGTTGGAGGCAATGAGCAGTTCTTC,many,TRBJ2-1,TRBV29-1,NA
CASSQRSGPYTDTQYF,TGCGCCAGCAGCCAAAGGAGTGGTCCCTACACAGATACGCAGTATTTT,few,TRBJ2-3,TRBV4-1,NA
CASSQGQLWGSPLYEQYF,TGTGCCAGCAGCCAAGGACAGTTGTGGGGGTCGCCCTTGTACGAGCAGTACTTC,few,TRBJ2-7,TRBV14,NA
CSAPGASGSYNEQFF,TGCAGTGCACCCGGGGCTAGCGGCTCCTACAATGAGCAGTTCTTC,few,TRBJ2-1,TRBV20-1,TRBD2
CASSGTGGDSYEQYF,TGTGCCAGCAGCGGTACAGGGGGTGACTCCTACGAGCAGTACTTC,many,TRBJ2-7,TRBV7-6,TRBD1
CASSPGTDLYEQYF,TGTGCCAGCAGTCCCGGGACAGACCTCTACGAGCAGTACTTC,many,TRBJ2-7,TRBV12-3/TRBV12-4,TRBD1
CASSLDTGGKHEQYF,TGTGCCAGCAGCTTAGACACGGGAGGGAAGCACGAGCAGTACTTC,many,TRBJ2-7,TRBV7-9,TRBD2
CASSEERGGPYEQYF,TGTGCCAGCAGTGAAGAGCGGGGGGGCCCCTACGAGCAGTACTTC,many,TRBJ2-7,TRBV6-1,TRBD2
CASSSRAGQKFHEQYF,TGTGCCAGCAGCTCGCGTGCAGGGCAGAAATTCCACGAGCAGTACTTC,many,TRBJ2-7,TRBV7-6,NA
CSVPWTVNTEAFF,TGCAGCGTCCCGTGGACCGTGAACACTGAAGCTTTCTTT,few,TRBJ1-1,TRBV29-1,NA
CASSVTTSGGKWEQFF,TGTGCCAGCAGCGTAACGACTAGCGGGGGGAAGTGGGAGCAGTTCTTC,NA,TRBJ2-1,TRBV9,TRBD2
CASSIPGGLVGVRETQYF,TGTGCCAGCAGTATACCCGGTGGACTAGTGGGGGTAAGGGAGACCCAGTACTTC,many,TRBJ2-5,TRBV6-2/TRBV6-3,TRBD2
CASSDGTVSSYNEQFF,TGCGCCAGCAGTGATGGGACAGTGAGCTCCTACAATGAGCAGTTCTTC,many,TRBJ2-1,TRBV10-2,TRBD1
CASSQADRALGNQPQHF,TGCGCCAGCAGCCAAGCCGACAGGGCGTTGGGGAATCAGCCCCAGCATTTT,NA,TRBJ1-5,TRBV4-3,TRBD1
CASSIYLAGGNEQFF,TGTGCCAGTAGTATTTACCTAGCGGGGGGGAATGAGCAGTTCTTC,few,TRBJ2-1,TRBV19,TRBD2
CATSGVDREAFF,TGTGCCACCAGTGGAGTGGACCGTGAAGCTTTCTTT,once,TRBJ1-1,TRBV24-1,NA
CASSLSAYRGGNQPQHF,TGTGCCAGCAGTTTATCCGCCTATAGGGGGGGCAATCAGCCCCAGCATTTT,many,TRBJ1-5,TRBV27,NA
CASSPGQGASYGYTF,TGTGCCAGCAGTCCCGGACAGGGGGCATCGTATGGCTACACCTTC,NA,TRBJ1-2,TRBV27,TRBD1
CASSLASSRGEQYF,TGTGCCAGCAGCTTGGCCTCTTCGCGCGGCGAGCAGTACTTC,few,TRBJ2-7,TRBV7-9,NA
CASSSTDRAPTGEQYF,TGTGCCAGCAGCTCTACGGACAGGGCCCCTACTGGGGAGCAGTACTTC,few,TRBJ2-7,TRBV7-9,TRBD1
CASSPRREGNYGYTF,TGTGCCAGCAGCCCACGGAGGGAGGGAAACTATGGCTACACCTTC,many,TRBJ1-2,TRBV6-1,NA
CASSQEGVGYGYTF,TGCGCCAGCAGCCAAGAGGGGGTTGGCTATGGCTACACCTTC,NA,TRBJ1-2,TRBV4-1,NA
CASSGLAGITYEQYF,TGTGCCAGCAGCGGGTTAGCGGGCATAACCTACGAGCAGTACTTC,many,TRBJ2-7,TRBV7-8,TRBD2
CSGFSGLAGGYNEQFF,TGCAGCGGATTCTCGGGACTAGCGGGGGGGTACAATGAGCAGTTCTTC,few,TRBJ2-1,TRBV29-1,TRBD2
CASSQEWGKKANYGYTF,TGTGCCAGCAGCCAAGAATGGGGTAAAAAAGCTAACTATGGCTACACCTTC,NA,TRBJ1-2,TRBV4-2,NA
CASSGSGTGSSPDTQYF,TGTGCCAGCAGCGGCTCCGGGACAGGATCCTCCCCAGATACGCAGTATTTT,many,TRBJ2-3,TRBV7-8,TRBD1
CSVFTGTDFSYEQYF,TGCAGCGTTTTTACCGGGACAGATTTCTCCTACGAGCAGTACTTC,NA,TRBJ2-7,TRBV29-1,TRBD1
CASSQVKGNTEAFF,TGCGCCAGCAGCCAAGTAAAGGGGAACACTGAAGCTTTCTTT,NA,TRBJ1-1,TRBV4-3,NA
CATSGKGQAAFF,TGTGCCACCTCTGGGAAGGGGCAGGCTGCTTTCTTT,many,TRBJ1-1,TRBV7-9,NA
CASSLDTGGTYGYTF,TGTGCCAGCAGCTTAGATACAGGGGGCACGTATGGCTACACCTTC,few,TRBJ1-2,TRBV7-9,TRBD1
CASSRETSGTYQETQYF,TGTGCCAGCAGCCGAGAGACTAGCGGGACGTACCAAGAGACCCAGTACTTC,many,TRBJ2-5,TRBV11-2,TRBD2
CASSPVYGGLQGDGYTF,TGTGCCAGCAGCCCGGTCTATGGGGGGCTCCAAGGGGATGGCTACACCTTC,few,TRBJ1-2,TRBV13,NA
CASSGIGEAKPYEQYF,TGTGCCAGCAGCGGTATTGGTGAAGCTAAACCCTACGAGCAGTACTTC,many,TRBJ2-7,TRBV7-9,NA
CASSYGTGGTGELFF,TGTGCCAGCAGTTATGGGACAGGGGGCACCGGGGAGCTGTTTTTT,many,TRBJ2-2,TRBV6-5,TRBD1
CASSLAASYEQYF,TGTGCCAGCAGCTTAGCAGCTTCCTACGAGCAGTACTTC,many,TRBJ2-7,TRBV7-9,NA
CSARGGISGNTIYF,TGCAGTGCTAGAGGGGGCATTTCTGGAAACACCATATATTTT,NA,TRBJ1-3,TRBV20-1,NA
CASNSGGQETQYF,TGTGCCAGCAATAGCGGGGGCCAAGAGACCCAGTACTTC,few,TRBJ2-5,TRBV28,TRBD2
CASRGGGQGNQPQHF,TGTGCCAGCAGAGGAGGGGGACAGGGCAATCAGCCCCAGCATTTT,many,TRBJ1-5,TRBV6-1,TRBD1
CSARDYTNYGYTF,TGCAGTGCTAGGGACTATACTAACTATGGCTACACCTTC,once,TRBJ1-2,TRBV20-1,NA
CASSQDLRVNTEAFF,TGCGCCAGCAGCCAAGACCTCCGCGTGAACACTGAAGCTTTCTTT,many,TRBJ1-1,TRBV4-1,NA
CASSSVASTYEQYF,TGTGCCAGCAGCTCGGTCGCCAGCACCTACGAGCAGTACTTC,many,TRBJ2-7,TRBV7-9,NA
CASSLPEVREVGDTQYF,TGTGCCAGCAGCCTCCCGGAGGTGCGGGAGGTGGGGGATACGCAGTATTTT,few,TRBJ2-3,TRBV9,TRBD2
CASSHPGQGGDYGYTF,TGTGCCAGCAGCCATCCCGGACAGGGGGGAGACTATGGCTACACCTTC,NA,TRBJ1-2,TRBV14,TRBD1
CASSHEYRTYEQYF,TGTGCCAGCAGCCACGAATACCGCACCTACGAGCAGTACTTC,few,TRBJ2-7,TRBV3-1,NA
CASSPTAGPYNEQFF,TGTGCCAGCAGCCCTACCGCTGGGCCCTACAATGAGCAGTTCTTC,many,TRBJ2-1,TRBV7-3,NA
CASSEFAAWSEAFF,TGTGCCAGCAGTGAATTCGCGGCTTGGAGCGAAGCTTTCTTT,few,TRBJ1-1,TRBV25-1,NA
CASRPPLSYEQYF,TGTGCCAGCAGACCTCCTCTCTCCTACGAGCAGTACTTC,NA,TRBJ2-7,TRBV28,NA
CASSFGGGDEAFF,TGTGCCAGCAGCTTTGGGGGAGGAGACGAAGCTTTCTTT,many,TRBJ1-1,TRBV7-9,NA
CASSGQGPTNEKLFF,TGTGCCAGCAGCGGACAGGGACCAACTAATGAAAAACTGTTTTTT,few,TRBJ1-4,TRBV7-9,TRBD1
CASSLGPEPYTEAFF,TGTGCCAGCAGTTTAGGCCCGGAACCATACACTGAAGCTTTCTTT,many,TRBJ1-1,TRBV27,NA
CASSSGWGKVRDYGYTF,TGTGCCAGCAGCTCCGGCTGGGGGAAGGTTCGAGACTATGGCTACACCTTC,many,TRBJ1-2,TRBV7-9,NA
CASTSRGAGGRNTEAFF,TGTGCCAGCACCTCCCGGGGCGCAGGGGGGCGCAACACTGAAGCTTTCTTT,many,TRBJ1-1,TRBV27,TRBD1
CASSQVGTGTYEQYF,TGTGCCAGCAGCCAGGTGGGGACAGGGACCTACGAGCAGTACTTC,NA,TRBJ2-7,TRBV7-9,TRBD1
CASSFLEGRLDYTF,TGTGCCAGCAGCTTTTTGGAGGGTCGGCTGGACTACACCTTC,many,TRBJ1-2,TRBV7-6,NA
CSAWDLAGMEETQYF,TGCAGTGCTTGGGATCTAGCGGGGATGGAAGAGACCCAGTACTTC,many,TRBJ2-5,TRBV20-1,TRBD2